This T cell receptor beta chain was sequenced during a study of T cells in Graves' hyperthyroidism and ophthalmopathy. This clonotype was recorded at least ten times. Its antigen is unknown. Study-wide results and caveats: Expanded thyroid clonotypes (above 0.001) were mostly also found in blood.

The TCR beta CDR3 regions underwent amplification using RNA transcripts as the source. The TCR CDR3 first-round RT-PCR relied on the HTBI primer set. TCRdb fed the multiplex PCR reads into MiXCR, producing one record per CDR3 protein. The sample lists around 400,000 distinct CDR3 sequences; 13% to 15% were seen once. The length of the CDR3 is 15 residues. J gave up 6 bases and V 4 bases, and 9 bases lay outside the gene matches. Germline V gene sequence: CDR1 MDHEN, CDR2 SYDVKM. What was sequenced was blood. The chain links TRBV28 to TRBJ2-1; 7 bases match TRBD2. The TCR comes from a woman aged 55-69 years with Graves' ophthalmopathy. The CDR3 DNA reads as TGTGCCAGCAGTTCCCAACGAGGCGGGAGCAATGAGCAGTTCTTC. It yields the protein CASSSQRGGSNEQFF.